This TCR beta chain was recorded in a study of T cell changes during pregnancy in multiple sclerosis. Trimming pared 5 bases from V and 5 bases from J, leaving 18 bases between. CDR1 is MDHEN and CDR2 is SYDVKM in the germline V gene. The CDR3 is 15 residues long. Using immunoSEQ multiplex PCR, the repertoire was profiled, and TCRdb retains in-frame clones only, with some absent. The table records 25,000 to 30,000 clones, about 88% of them present only once. The source of this sequence is a female donor with multiple sclerosis, enrolled in a pregnancy study. The sample in question was CD4+ T cells from peripheral blood mononuclear cells, obtained in the second trimester of pregnancy. This chain links TRBV28 with TRBJ2-5; tentatively, D is TRBD1 (6 bases). The CDR3 sequence: CASSPGGRGRETQYF. For the CDR3, the DNA is TGTGCCAGCAGTCCCGGCGGCAGGGGTAGGGAGACCCAGTACTTC.